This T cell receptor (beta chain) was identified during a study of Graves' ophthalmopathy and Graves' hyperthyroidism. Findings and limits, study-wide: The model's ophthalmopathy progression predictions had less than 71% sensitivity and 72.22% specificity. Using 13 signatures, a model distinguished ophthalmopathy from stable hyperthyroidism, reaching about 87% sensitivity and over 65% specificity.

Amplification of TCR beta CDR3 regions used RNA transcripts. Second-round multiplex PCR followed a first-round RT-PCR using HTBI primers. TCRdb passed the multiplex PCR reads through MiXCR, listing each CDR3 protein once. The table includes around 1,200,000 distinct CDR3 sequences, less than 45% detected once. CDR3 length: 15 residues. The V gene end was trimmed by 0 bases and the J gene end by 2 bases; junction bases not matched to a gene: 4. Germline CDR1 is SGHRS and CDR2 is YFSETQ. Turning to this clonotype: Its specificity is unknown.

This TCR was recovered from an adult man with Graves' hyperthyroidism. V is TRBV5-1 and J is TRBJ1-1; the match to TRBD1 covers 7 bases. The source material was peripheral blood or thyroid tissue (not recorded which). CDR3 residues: CASSLGDSTNTEAFF. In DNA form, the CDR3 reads TGCGCCAGCAGCTTGGGGGACAGTACCAACACTGAAGCTTTCTTT. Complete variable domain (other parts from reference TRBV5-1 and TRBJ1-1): KAGVTQTPRYLIKTRGQQVTLSCSPISGHRSVSWYQQTPGQGLQFLFEYFSETQRNKGNFPGRFSGRQFSNSRSEMNVSTLELGDSALYLCASSLGDSTNTEAFFGQGTRLTVV.